This is a list of T cell receptor beta chains from one sample in a study of T-cell memory formation after mild COVID-19. TCRdb re-analysed the 5' RACE reads in MiXCR, keeping a single row per CDR3 protein. The sample includes almost 550,000 distinct CDR3 sequences, 20% of them seen just once. The source material was PBMCs or a T cell subset sorted from them (not recorded which). The origin of the receptors is an adult woman who had mild COVID-19 (a few samples of this study predate the infection). Cell type and time point are not known. Both conserved end residues are part of each CDR3. The D gene is left open where the match is weak. The size entry is marked missing in some rows and otherwise reads once, few, many or a size class.

.,.,TRBJ2-2,TRBV7-2,CASRTTSLAGNTGELFF,TGTGCCAGCAGAACGACTAGTCTAGCCGGAAACACCGGGGAGCTGTTTTTT
.,TRBD2,TRBJ2-7,TRBV7-6,CASSSSGETYEQYF,TGTGCCAGCAGCTCTAGCGGGGAAACCTACGAGCAGTACTTC
few,.,TRBJ2-5,TRBV7-2,CASSFGVVETQYF,TGTGCCAGCAGCTTTGGGGTGGTAGAGACCCAGTACTTC
many,.,TRBJ1-2,TRBV20-1,CSARDKTGFTYGYTF,TGCAGTGCTAGAGACAAAACAGGGTTCACCTATGGCTACACCTTC
few,.,TRBJ2-7,TRBV11-3,CASSLDQGVSYEQYF,TGTGCCAGCAGCTTAGATCAAGGGGTCTCCTACGAGCAGTACTTC
.,.,TRBJ2-1,TRBV7-6,CASSLAPMGGREQFF,TGTGCCAGCAGCTTAGCCCCTATGGGCGGACGTGAGCAGTTCTTC
few,TRBD1,TRBJ2-7,TRBV7-9,CASRTGTGAYEQYF,TGTGCCAGCAGGACCGGGACAGGGGCCTACGAGCAGTACTTC
.,.,TRBJ1-1,TRBV20-1,CSARDSSGPSEAFF,TGCAGTGCTAGAGATTCTTCAGGCCCCTCTGAAGCTTTCTTT
.,TRBD1,TRBJ1-5,TRBV27,CASSLRQGRGQPQHF,TGTGCCAGCAGTCTCAGACAGGGTCGGGGTCAGCCCCAGCATTTT
few,TRBD1,TRBJ2-3,TRBV7-2,CASSSTGVDTQYF,TGTGCCAGCAGCTCGACAGGGGTAGATACGCAGTATTTT
.,TRBD2,TRBJ2-1,TRBV5-1,CASRKREKNEQFF,TGCGCCAGCCGTAAGCGGGAGAAGAATGAGCAGTTCTTC
.,.,TRBJ1-1,TRBV7-3,CASSPLAGGRTEAFF,TGTGCCAGCAGCCCCCTGGCTGGGGGTCGCACTGAAGCTTTCTTT
.,.,TRBJ2-7,TRBV4-2,CAISQVEGAEQYF,TGTGCCATCAGCCAAGTCGAGGGAGCCGAGCAGTACTTC
.,TRBD2,TRBJ2-1,TRBV4-3,CASSQDWTGGRTYNEQFF,TGCGCCAGCAGCCAAGATTGGACGGGAGGAAGGACCTACAATGAGCAGTTCTTC